This entry lists 5 T cell receptor beta chains sequenced from one sample in a study of Graves' ophthalmopathy and Graves' hyperthyroidism. TCR beta CDR3 regions were amplified from RNA transcripts. RT-PCR with HTBI primers came first, then second-round multiplex PCR. Each CDR3 protein gets one entry after TCRdb re-called the multiplex PCR reads with MiXCR. This table has approximately 480,000 distinct CDR3 sequences, 13% to 15% appearing once. Sample: blood. The receptors come from a woman younger than 45 with Graves' ophthalmopathy.

The chain combines TRBV6-2 or TRBV6-3 with TRBJ1-2; no clear D. This CDR3 region has 12 residues. CDR1 is MNHEY, CDR2 SVGEGT, per germline. The germline V and J ends were trimmed by 4 bases and 8 bases, with 11 bases remaining between them. The CDR3 loop reads CASSFGLRGYTF. The CDR3 DNA follows: TGTGCCAGCAGTTTCGGACTTCGGGGCTACACCTTC.

This clonotype was picked up many times. This chain joins TRBV12-3 or TRBV12-4 and TRBJ2-5; 11 bases are shared with TRBD2. This CDR3 contains 14 residues. The junction had 7 bases not matched to a gene; V was cut back by 8 bases and J by 5 bases. The CDR3 loop reads CASALSGGEETQYF. CDR3 sequence (DNA): TGTGCCAGCGCACTTAGCGGGGGGGAGGAGACCCAGTACTTC.

Only a few counts were recorded for this clonotype. This chain's CDR3 is CASSPWSRGAFF. CDR3 coding DNA: TGTGCCAGCAGTCCCTGGTCCCGAGGCGCTTTCTTT. The chain combines TRBV12-3 or TRBV12-4 with TRBJ1-1; no clear D gene. Trimming pared 5 bases from V and 11 bases from J, leaving 15 bases between. CDR3 size: 12 residues.

This clonotype has a count of ten or more. The gene calls are TRBV19 and TRBJ1-5; the D is unclear. The CDR3 extends over 13 amino acids. Trimming took off 5 bases at V and 7 bases at J, with 12 bases between the two ends. CDR1 and CDR2 (germline): LNHDA, SQIVND (reference sequence). The CDR3 DNA follows: TGTGCCAGTAGTTTTAAAACAAAACAGCCCCAGCATTTT. It codes for CASSFKTKQPQHF.

This clonotype was counted at least ten times. Given the absence of the conserved phenylalanine or tryptophan at the CDR3 end, a read error is likely. In DNA form, the CDR3 reads TGTGCCAGCACCAGACAGGGGGAAGGTTATGGCTACACCCTC. Translation: CASTRQGEGYGYTL. The V gene is TRBV25-1, the J gene TRBJ1-2, with 9 bases lining up with TRBD1. V lost 7 bases and J lost 5; bases outside the gene matches: 8. Germline loops: CDR1 MGHDK, CDR2 SYGVNS. The CDR3 runs 14 residues.